These 28 T cell receptor beta chains share one sample of origin, sequenced in a study of Graves' ophthalmopathy and Graves' hyperthyroidism. RNA transcripts provided the template for amplifying TCR beta CDR3 regions. Following a first-round RT-PCR that used HTBI primers, a second-round multiplex PCR was carried out. Each CDR3 protein gets one entry after TCRdb re-called the multiplex PCR reads with MiXCR. The table lists approximately 330,000 distinct CDR3 sequences, roughly 16% of them singletons. Material for sequencing was peripheral blood. Receptors were obtained from an adult man with Graves' ophthalmopathy.

There are many counts of this clonotype. This rearrangement joins TRBV20-1 to TRBJ1-1; D remains unclear. In germline, CDR1 is DFQATT, CDR2 SNEGSKA (reference sequence). This CDR3 contains 13 residues. V lost 3 bases and J 2 bases, leaving 10 bases between the germline ends. CDR3 loop: CSASQTFNTEAFF. CDR3 bases: TGCAGTGCTAGCCAGACATTCAACACTGAAGCTTTCTTT.

This clonotype has at least ten counts. V and J are TRBV5-1 and TRBJ2-5; TRBD1 agrees at 9 bases. This CDR3 is 15 amino acids long. V lost 4 bases, J lost 2 bases, and 6 bases stayed unmatched. Germline V CDR1 and CDR2: SGHRS, YFSETQ. CDR3 residues: CASSPTGQGQETQYF. DNA for the CDR3: TGCGCCAGCAGCCCCACGGGACAGGGTCAAGAGACCCAGTACTTC.

In its sample, this clonotype was seen many times. This chain joins TRBV14 and TRBJ1-1; D perhaps matches TRBD1 (5 bases). V gave up 6 bases and J gave up 1 base, with 9 bases separating them. Germline-derived CDR1 and CDR2 are SGHDN and FVKESK. The CDR3 runs to 13 residues. CDR3 protein: CASRPQGNTEAFF. CDR3 bases: TGTGCCAGCAGACCTCAGGGGAACACTGAAGCTTTCTTT.

Many counts were recorded for this clonotype. The chain links TRBV29-1 to TRBJ1-2; D ambiguous. The germline gives CDR1 SQVTM, CDR2 ANQGSEA. CDR3 size: 13 residues. V was trimmed by 1 base and J by 2 bases, leaving 8 bases between them. This CDR3 is CSVEARENYGYTF. DNA for the CDR3: TGCAGCGTTGAAGCCCGAGAGAACTATGGCTACACCTTC. The full variable domain, its missing parts supplied by reference TRBV29-1 and TRBJ1-2, is SAVISQKPSRDICQRGTSLTIQCQVDSQVTMMFWYRQQPGQSLTLIATANQGSEATYESGFVIDKFPISRPNLTFSTLTVSNMSPEDSSIYLCSVEARENYGYTFGSGTRLTVV.

The chain recombines TRBV12-3 or TRBV12-4 with TRBJ1-2; possibly TRBD1 for D (5 bases). Trimming removed 1 base from V and 4 bases from J, with 19 bases in between. The length of the CDR3 is 17 residues. For the CDR3, the DNA is TGTGCCAGCAGTTTAGACCCAGGGACTTCTCTTGCCTATGGCTACACCTTC. Translating gives CASSLDPGTSLAYGYTF.

The V and J genes are TRBV4-1 and TRBJ2-7; D is possibly TRBD1 (7 bases). V was cut by 4 bases and J by 5 bases, with 12 bases left in between. The CDR3 has 13 residues. Germline values: CDR1 MGHRA, CDR2 YSYEKL. The CDR3 sequence: CASSPEGAHEQYF. DNA for the CDR3: TGCGCCAGCAGCCCGGAGGGGGCCCACGAGCAGTACTTC.

The V call is TRBV12-3 or TRBV12-4, the J call TRBJ2-7, with 7 bases lining up with TRBD2. V lost 5 bases, J lost 7 bases, and 8 bases stayed unmatched. The CDR3 totals 13 residues. CDR3: CASSPSGTGEQYF. CDR3 bases: TGTGCCAGCAGTCCGAGCGGGACTGGGGAGCAGTACTTC.

This clonotype was recorded many times. V gene TRBV7-6 combines with J gene TRBJ1-1, with 8 bases identical to TRBD1. The CDR3 loop spans 16 amino acids. The trim removed 1 base at V and 3 bases at J, leaving 7 bases unmatched. The germline CDR1 and CDR2 sequences are SGHVS and FNYEAQ. As DNA, the CDR3 is TGTGCCAGCAGCTTAGAGGCAGGGGGCGCAGACACTGAAGCTTTCTTT. Amino acid sequence: CASSLEAGGADTEAFF.

The table lists this clonotype with many counts. This sequence joins TRBV5-1 and TRBJ2-2; a possible D gene is TRBD1 (6 bases). The CDR3 is made up of 14 amino acids. Per germline, CDR1 SGHRS and CDR2 YFSETQ. Trimming left V 3 bases short and J 7 bases short, with 13 bases between. The CDR3, as DNA: TGCGCCAGCAGCTCAGCGCAGGGGATCGGGGAGCTGTTTTTT. Protein sequence: CASSSAQGIGELFF.

This clonotype was seen many times. The chain links TRBV6-2 or TRBV6-3 to TRBJ2-7; D tentatively reads TRBD1 or TRBD2 (6 bases each). CDR3 length: 13 residues. CDR1 is MNHEY and CDR2 is SVGEGT in the germline V gene. V was cut by 7 bases and J by 2 bases, with 12 bases left in between. This CDR3 reads CASNRGHAYEQYF. The CDR3 DNA is TGTGCCAGCAACCGGGGGCACGCCTACGAGCAGTACTTC.

This clonotype was seen ten or more times. The chain recombines TRBV5-1 with TRBJ2-5, with TRBD2 identical over 10 bases. This CDR3 is 15 amino acids long. V lost 4 bases to trimming and J lost 5 bases; unmatched junction nucleotides: 8. In germline, CDR1 is SGHRS, CDR2 YFSETQ. The DNA of the CDR3 is TGCGCCAGCAGCCCTAGTGCTAGCGGGAGTGAGACCCAGTACTTC. It encodes CASSPSASGSETQYF.

This clonotype was detected only a few times. The chain recombines TRBV3-1 with TRBJ2-6, with 13 bases aligning to TRBD2. CDR1 is LGHDT, CDR2 YNNKEL, per germline (reference sequence). J was trimmed by 4 bases and V by 0 bases; bases with no gene match: 9. CDR3 size: 20 residues. The CDR3 reads CASSQDTSGGAPRGANVLTF. CDR3 DNA: TGTGCCAGCAGCCAAGATACTAGCGGGGGGGCGCCGCGAGGGGCCAACGTCCTGACTTTC. The complete variable domain, with remaining parts taken from reference TRBV3-1 and TRBJ2-6, reads DTAVSQTPKYLVTQMGNDKSIKCEQNLGHDTMYWYKQDSKKFLKIMFSYNNKELIINETVPNRFSPKSPDKAHLNLHINSLELGDSAVYFCASSQDTSGGAPRGANVLTFGAGSRLTVL.

This clonotype was picked up many times. J is TRBJ1-6 and V is TRBV6-1, with TRBD1 as a possible D gene (6 bases). V was pared by 1 base and J by 8 bases, with 12 bases between. Germline CDR1 is MNHNS and CDR2 is SASEGT. The CDR3 has 15 residues. CDR3 region: CASSEVRTDYSPLHF. CDR3 in DNA: TGTGCCAGCAGTGAAGTGCGGACAGACTATTCACCCCTCCACTTT.

This clonotype occurred many times. The V gene is TRBV6-2 or TRBV6-3, the J gene TRBJ1-3, with D unclear. The germline V gene encodes CDR1 MNHEY and CDR2 SVGEGT. The CDR3 sequence is 14 residues long. Trimming left V 6 bases short and J 4 bases short, with 13 bases between. The CDR3: CASRTRTSGNTIYF. DNA for the CDR3: TGTGCCAGCAGGACCCGGACGTCAGGAAACACCATATATTTT.

As concerns this clonotype: One end of the junction does not line up with germline, which may come from a read error. J is TRBJ1-2 and V is TRBV9; TRBD1 agrees at 8 bases. CDR1 is SGDLS, CDR2 YYNGEE, per germline. The CDR3 covers 13 residues. The CDR3 sequence is CASSVGTGYGYIF. Here the CDR3 DNA reads TGTGCCAGCAGCGTTGGGACAGGCTATGGCTACATCTTC.

This clonotype was seen a few times. The J gene is TRBJ2-3, the V gene TRBV24-1; TRBD2 matches 14 bases. The CDR3 extends over 17 amino acids. Germline trimming cut 3 bases from V and 4 bases from J; bases unmatched to any gene: 5. Germline assignment: CDR1 KGHDR and CDR2 SFDVKD. CDR3: CATSDAGTSGSPDTQYF. The CDR3 coding sequence is TGTGCCACCAGTGATGCCGGGACTAGCGGGAGTCCAGATACGCAGTATTTT.

The chain links TRBV19 to TRBJ1-1; D is ambiguous. Germline-derived CDR1 and CDR2 are LNHDA and SQIVND (reference sequence). The CDR3 consists of 13 residues. V lost 3 bases to trimming and J lost 5 bases, with 10 bases between them. The CDR3, as DNA: TGTGCCAGTAGTATGGGAGCCAAGACTGAAGCTTTCTTT. Amino acid sequence: CASSMGAKTEAFF.

V gene TRBV12-3 or TRBV12-4 combines with J gene TRBJ2-7; no clear D gene. Trimming removed 3 bases from V and 2 bases from J, with 8 bases in between. The CDR3 has 13 amino acids. CDR3 DNA: TGTGCCAGCAGTTTGAGTTTTACCTACGAGCAGTACTTC. It is translated as CASSLSFTYEQYF.

This clonotype was seen ten or more times. The chain is built from TRBV28 and TRBJ2-7, with 7 bases aligning to TRBD2. V lost 5 bases, J lost 2 bases, and 9 bases stayed unmatched. There are 15 residues in the CDR3. Germline values: CDR1 MDHEN, CDR2 SYDVKM. CDR3 nucleotide sequence: TGTGCCAGCAGTCCATCGGGGGAGGGTACCTACGAGCAGTACTTC. It encodes CASSPSGEGTYEQYF.

The chain recombines TRBV10-3 with TRBJ2-2, with TRBD2 matching over 8 bases. The CDR3 loop spans 16 amino acids. The V segment lost 3 bases and the J segment 1 base; nucleotides outside the gene matches: 4. Germline V gene lookup returns CDR1 ENHRY and CDR2 SYGVKD. As DNA, the CDR3 is TGTGCCATCAGTGATTTAGCGGGATGGAACACCGGGGAGCTGTTTTTT. Translated: CAISDLAGWNTGELFF.

Note on this clonotype: A read error is possible here, since a much larger clone lies one base away. The V and J genes are TRBV7-8 and TRBJ1-3; D is uncertain. Germline V gene data show CDR1 as SGHVS and CDR2 as FQNEAQ. CDR3 length: 15 residues. DNA for the CDR3: TGTGTCAGCAGCCTAACCGCGGAGGCTGGAAACACCATATATTTT. Protein sequence: CVSSLTAEAGNTIYF.

The rearrangement links TRBV29-1 to TRBJ1-2; TRBD1 agrees at 11 bases. Germline V lookup: CDR1 SQVTM, CDR2 ANQGSEA. Germline trimming cut 8 bases from V and 7 bases from J; bases unmatched to any gene: 3. The CDR3 length is 11 residues. This chain's CDR3 is CSLGTGGGYTF. CDR3 nucleotide sequence: TGCAGCCTGGGGACAGGGGGTGGCTACACCTTC.

This clonotype has at least ten counts. The CDR3 spells CASSLIAGAEETQYF. The CDR3 region has the DNA TGTGCCAGCAGCTTAATAGCAGGGGCCGAAGAGACCCAGTACTTC. The chain uses TRBV7-3 and TRBJ2-5; the D gene is possibly TRBD1 (6 bases). CDR3 length equals 15 residues. Trimming shortened V by 1 base and J by 3 bases, and 12 bases separated the two germline ends. CDR1 is SGHTA and CDR2 is FQGTGA in the germline V gene.

This chain joins TRBV28 and TRBJ2-5; TRBD1 might be the D (7 bases). This CDR3 contains 16 residues. Trimming cost V 3 bases and J 4 bases, with 18 bases left between them. Germline CDR1 and CDR2: MDHEN and SYDVKM. The CDR3 protein is CASSLLRQGGVETQYF. In DNA form, the CDR3 reads TGTGCCAGCAGTTTGCTTCGACAGGGCGGGGTAGAGACCCAGTACTTC.

This clonotype was counted ten times or more. The rearrangement joins TRBV6-5 to TRBJ1-1; tentatively, D is TRBD1 (5 bases). The CDR3 totals 15 residues. CDR1 MNHEY and CDR2 SVGAGI come from the germline V gene. V was cut by 2 bases and J by 1 base, with 11 bases left in between. This CDR3 is CASSYRRGGNTEAFF. Here the CDR3 DNA reads TGTGCCAGCAGTTACCGTCGGGGGGGGAACACTGAAGCTTTCTTT.

This clonotype came up many times. V and J are TRBV5-1 and TRBJ2-5; either TRBD1 or TRBD2 may fit D (5 bases each). V shed 0 bases and J shed 5 bases, with 26 bases lying between them. The CDR3 consists of 19 residues. Germline V gene sequence: CDR1 SGHRS, CDR2 YFSETQ. For the CDR3, the DNA is TGCGCCAGCAGCTTGGTTCGGGACCCAACACAAGATCTTAGGGAGACCCAGTACTTC. Residues: CASSLVRDPTQDLRETQYF.

This clonotype was counted ten times or more. The rearrangement uses TRBV7-8 and TRBJ1-3; D call uncertain. Germline V CDR1 and CDR2: SGHVS, FQNEAQ. The CDR3 spans 17 residues. The V and J ends lost 1 base and 0 bases respectively, with 13 bases between them. The CDR3: CASSLGGAGNSGNTIYF. The CDR3 DNA reads TGTGCCAGCAGCTTAGGAGGCGCCGGCAACTCTGGAAACACCATATATTTT.

There are many counts of this clonotype. This chain links TRBV19 with TRBJ1-2; 9 bases align to TRBD1. The CDR3 spans 16 residues. Germline values: CDR1 LNHDA, CDR2 SQIVND (reference sequence). After removal of 4 bases from V and 4 bases from J, the junction contained 10 bases not matched to a gene. CDR3 loop: CASSKPLGQGGYGYTF. For the CDR3, the DNA is TGTGCCAGTAGTAAGCCCCTGGGACAGGGAGGCTATGGCTACACCTTC. Drawing the rest from reference TRBV19 and TRBJ1-2, the complete variable domain is DGGITQSPKYLFRKEGQNVTLSCEQNLNHDAMYWYRQDPGQGLRLIYYSQIVNDFQKGDIAEGYSVSREKKESFPLTVTSAQKNPTAFYLCASSKPLGQGGYGYTFGSGTRLTVV.